This T cell receptor beta chain came from a study of shared clonotypes between healthy human individuals. Overall study results and limits: Despite large depth, rarefaction showed incomplete sorted-subset sequencing. Clonotypes which were not shared had lower generation probabilities than clonotypes that all four donors shared.

The V end lost 5 bases, the J end lost 2 bases, and 15 bases lay between the germline ends. The CDR3 has 15 residues. The germline CDR1 and CDR2 sequences are MDHEN and SYDVKM. Healthy adults negative for HIV, lacking recent acute infections or vaccinations, served as donors. Sequenced by immunoSEQ multiplex PCR; TCRdb stores in-frame clones only, minus some. The repertoire has around 300,000 clones, about nine tenths of them found once; the top ten carry 15% to 20%. About this clone: Its antigen is unknown.

The rearrangement joins TRBV28 to TRBJ2-5; maybe TRBD2 (6 bases). The TCR originated in a man between 18 and 29 years old in good health. The sequenced sample was memory CD8+ T cells sorted from blood. Subset indicated: CD45RO+ cells pooled with CCR7-negative TemRA cells. The CDR3 is CASSPRGTAQETQYF. The CDR3 DNA reads as TGTGCCAGCAGTCCCCGCGGGACGGCACAAGAGACCCAGTACTTC.